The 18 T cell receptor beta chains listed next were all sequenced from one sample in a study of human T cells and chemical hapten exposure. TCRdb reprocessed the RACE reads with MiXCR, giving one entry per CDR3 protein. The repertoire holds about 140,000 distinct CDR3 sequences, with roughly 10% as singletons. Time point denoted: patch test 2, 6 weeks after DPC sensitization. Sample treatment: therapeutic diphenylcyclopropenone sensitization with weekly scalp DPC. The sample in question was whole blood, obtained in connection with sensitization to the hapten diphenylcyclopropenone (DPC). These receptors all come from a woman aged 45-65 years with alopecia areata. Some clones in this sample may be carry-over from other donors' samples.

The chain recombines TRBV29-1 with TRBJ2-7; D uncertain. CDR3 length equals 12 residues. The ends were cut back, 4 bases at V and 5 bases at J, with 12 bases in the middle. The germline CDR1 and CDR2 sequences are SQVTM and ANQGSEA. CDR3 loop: CSVAAGPNEQYF. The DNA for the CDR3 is TGCAGCGTTGCGGCCGGACCTAACGAGCAGTACTTC.

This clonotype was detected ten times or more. CDR3 region: CASSTPGLAMSWTDTQYF. The DNA of the CDR3 is TGTGCCAGCAGTACACCGGGACTAGCGATGAGTTGGACAGATACGCAGTATTTT. The V and J genes are TRBV28 and TRBJ2-3; 10 bases align to TRBD2. J lost 3 bases, V lost 5 bases, and 14 bases had no gene match. The CDR3 runs 18 residues. In germline, CDR1 is MDHEN, CDR2 SYDVKM.

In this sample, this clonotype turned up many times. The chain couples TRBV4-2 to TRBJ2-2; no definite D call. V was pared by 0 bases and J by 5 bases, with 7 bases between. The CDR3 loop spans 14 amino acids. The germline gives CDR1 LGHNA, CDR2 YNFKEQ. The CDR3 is CASSQEPGTGELFF. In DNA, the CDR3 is TGTGCCAGCAGCCAAGAGCCTGGGACCGGGGAGCTGTTTTTT.

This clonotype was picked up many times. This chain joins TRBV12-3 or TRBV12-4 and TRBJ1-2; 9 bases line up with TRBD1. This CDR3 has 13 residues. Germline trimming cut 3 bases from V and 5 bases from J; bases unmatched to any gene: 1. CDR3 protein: CASSFGTGYGYTF. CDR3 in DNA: TGTGCCAGCAGTTTTGGGACAGGGTATGGCTACACCTTC.

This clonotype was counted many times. The CDR3 loop reads CAISESGSGANVLTF. The CDR3 bases are TGTGCCATCAGTGAGTCAGGGTCTGGGGCCAACGTCCTGACTTTC. The genes are TRBV10-3 and TRBJ2-6; D uncertain. Trimming took 0 bases from V and 1 from J, leaving 4 bases between them. CDR1 and CDR2 from the germline V gene are ENHRY and SYGVKD. CDR3 length: 15 residues.

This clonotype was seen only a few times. CDR3 in amino acids: CASSESGRPNTEAFF. CDR3 nucleotide sequence: TGTGCCAGCAGTGAATCTGGCAGGCCGAACACTGAAGCTTTCTTT. The chain joins TRBV25-1 to TRBJ1-1; D uncertain. The CDR3 runs to 15 residues. Germline V gene data show CDR1 as MGHDK and CDR2 as SYGVNS. The ends were cut back, 1 base at V and 1 base at J, with 10 bases in the middle. Drawing the rest from reference TRBV25-1 and TRBJ1-1, the complete variable domain is EADIYQTPRYLVIGTGKKITLECSQTMGHDKMYWYQQDPGMELHLIHYSYGVNSTEKGDLSSESTVSRIRTEHFPLTLESARPSHTSQYLCASSESGRPNTEAFFGQGTRLTVV.

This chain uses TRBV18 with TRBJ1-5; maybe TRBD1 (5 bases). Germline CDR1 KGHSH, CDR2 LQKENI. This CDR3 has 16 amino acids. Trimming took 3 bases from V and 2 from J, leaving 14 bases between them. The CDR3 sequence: CASSPIGMGGNQPQHF. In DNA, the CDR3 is TGTGCCAGCTCACCTATTGGTATGGGGGGCAATCAGCCCCAGCATTTT.

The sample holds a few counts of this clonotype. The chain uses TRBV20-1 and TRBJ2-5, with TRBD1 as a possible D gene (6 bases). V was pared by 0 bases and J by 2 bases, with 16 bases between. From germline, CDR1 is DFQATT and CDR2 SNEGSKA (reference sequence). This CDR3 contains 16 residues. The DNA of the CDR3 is TGCAGTGCTAGAGATCCTTTAGGACAGAAACAAGAGACCCAGTACTTC. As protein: CSARDPLGQKQETQYF.

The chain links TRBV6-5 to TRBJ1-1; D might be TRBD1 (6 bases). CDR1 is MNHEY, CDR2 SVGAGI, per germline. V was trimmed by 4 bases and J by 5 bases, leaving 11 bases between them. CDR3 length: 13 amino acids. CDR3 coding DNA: TGTGCCAGCAGTTCCTTGACAGGAACTGAAGCTTTCTTT. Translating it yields CASSSLTGTEAFF.

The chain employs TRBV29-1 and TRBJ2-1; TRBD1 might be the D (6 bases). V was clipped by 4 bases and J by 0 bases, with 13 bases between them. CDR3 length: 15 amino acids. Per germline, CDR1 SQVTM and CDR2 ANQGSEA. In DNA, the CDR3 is TGCAGCGTTGCGTCAGGGGCGAGCTCCTACAATGAGCAGTTCTTC. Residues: CSVASGASSYNEQFF.

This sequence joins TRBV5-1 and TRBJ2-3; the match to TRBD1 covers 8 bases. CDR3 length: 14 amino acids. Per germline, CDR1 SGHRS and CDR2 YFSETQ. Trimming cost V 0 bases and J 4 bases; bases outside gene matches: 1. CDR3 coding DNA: TGCGCCAGCAGCTTGGCGACAGGGGCAGATACGCAGTATTTT. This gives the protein CASSLATGADTQYF.

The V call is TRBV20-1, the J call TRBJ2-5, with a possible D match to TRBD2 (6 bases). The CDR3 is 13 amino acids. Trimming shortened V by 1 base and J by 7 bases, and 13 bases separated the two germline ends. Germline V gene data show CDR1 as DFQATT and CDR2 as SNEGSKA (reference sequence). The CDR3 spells CSARVSHGGTQYF. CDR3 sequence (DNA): TGCAGTGCTAGAGTAAGCCACGGGGGGACCCAGTACTTC.

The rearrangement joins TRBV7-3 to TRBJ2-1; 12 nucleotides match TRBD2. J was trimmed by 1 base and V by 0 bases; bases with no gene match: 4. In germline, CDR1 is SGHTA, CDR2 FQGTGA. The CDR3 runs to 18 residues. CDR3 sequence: CASSLTTSGSTSYNEQFF. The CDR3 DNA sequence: TGTGCCAGCAGCTTAACGACTAGCGGGAGTACATCCTACAATGAGCAGTTCTTC.

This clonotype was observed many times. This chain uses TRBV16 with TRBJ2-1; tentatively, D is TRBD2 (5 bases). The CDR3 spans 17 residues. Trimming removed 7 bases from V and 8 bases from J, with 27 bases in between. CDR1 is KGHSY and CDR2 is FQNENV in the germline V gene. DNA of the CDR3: TGTGCCAGCATCCCTACCCGGGTGAACAGTCGGCGGGATGAGCAGTTCTTC. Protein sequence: CASIPTRVNSRRDEQFF.

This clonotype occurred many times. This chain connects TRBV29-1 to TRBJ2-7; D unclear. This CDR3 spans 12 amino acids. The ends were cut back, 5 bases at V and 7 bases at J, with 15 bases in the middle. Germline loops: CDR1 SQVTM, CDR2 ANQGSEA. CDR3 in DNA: TGCAGCGTTCGTGCCCAGGTTGGGGAGCAGTACTTC. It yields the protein CSVRAQVGEQYF.

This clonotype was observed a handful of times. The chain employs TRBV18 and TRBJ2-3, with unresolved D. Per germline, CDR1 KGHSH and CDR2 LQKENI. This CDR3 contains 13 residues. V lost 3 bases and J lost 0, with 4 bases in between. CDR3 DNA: TGTGCCAGCTCACCCGGCAGCACAGATACGCAGTATTTT. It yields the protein CASSPGSTDTQYF. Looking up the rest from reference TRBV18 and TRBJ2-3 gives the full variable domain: NAGVMQNPRHLVRRRGQEARLRCSPMKGHSHVYWYRQLPEEGLKFMVYLQKENIIDESGMPKERFSAEFPKEGPSILRIQQVVRGDSAAYFCASSPGSTDTQYFGPGTRLTVL.

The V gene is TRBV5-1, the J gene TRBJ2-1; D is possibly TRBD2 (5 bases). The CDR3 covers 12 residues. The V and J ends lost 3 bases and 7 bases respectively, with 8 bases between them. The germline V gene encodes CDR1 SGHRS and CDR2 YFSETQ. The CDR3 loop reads CASSWPGNEQFF. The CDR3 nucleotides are TGCGCCAGCAGCTGGCCGGGGAATGAGCAGTTCTTC.

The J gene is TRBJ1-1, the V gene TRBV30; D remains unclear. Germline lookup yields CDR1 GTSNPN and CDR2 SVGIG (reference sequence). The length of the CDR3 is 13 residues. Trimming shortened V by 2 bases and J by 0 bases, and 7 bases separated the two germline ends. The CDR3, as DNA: TGTGCCTGGAGTCGTGGTGTGAACACTGAAGCTTTCTTT. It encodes CAWSRGVNTEAFF.